This TCR beta chain was obtained from a study of T cell responses to AZD1222 COVID-19 vaccine. Study-level points and caveats: Most donors were white British and more were female, and clonal diversity was possibly underestimated. Only a handful of individuals given AZD1222 were seropositive at baseline.

Turning to this clone: What it binds is not known.

The data were produced by immunoSEQ multiplex PCR, yet TCRdb's version contains in-frame clones alone and is incomplete. The sample includes roughly 140,000 clones, under 95% of them seen just once. The V and J ends lost 4 bases and 8 bases, in that order; junction bases with no gene match: 8. The CDR3 loop spans 14 amino acids. Germline V lookup: CDR1 SGDLS, CDR2 YYNGEE. The V call is TRBV9, the J call TRBJ1-4, with 7 bases aligning to TRBD1. Material: peripheral blood, obtained on day 0 of AZD1222 vaccination. The TCR sequence derives from an adult in good health. Written as DNA, the CDR3 is TGTGCCAGCAGCCCAACAGGGGAAAGCGAAAAACTGTTTTTT. Its protein product is CASSPTGESEKLFF.